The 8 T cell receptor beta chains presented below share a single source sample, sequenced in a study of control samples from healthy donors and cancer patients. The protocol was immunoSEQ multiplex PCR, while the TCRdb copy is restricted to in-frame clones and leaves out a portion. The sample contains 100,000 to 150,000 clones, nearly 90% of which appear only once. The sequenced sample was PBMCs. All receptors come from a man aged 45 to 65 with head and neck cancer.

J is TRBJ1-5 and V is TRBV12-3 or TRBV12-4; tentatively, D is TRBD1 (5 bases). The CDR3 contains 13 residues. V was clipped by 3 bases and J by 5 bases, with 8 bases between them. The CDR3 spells CASSFRGDQPQHF. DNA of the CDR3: TGTGCCAGCAGTTTCCGGGGGGATCAGCCCCAGCATTTT.

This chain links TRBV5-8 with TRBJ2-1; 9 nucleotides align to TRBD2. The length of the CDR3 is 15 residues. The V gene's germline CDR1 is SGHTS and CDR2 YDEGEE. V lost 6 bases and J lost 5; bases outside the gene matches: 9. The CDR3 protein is CASTVAGAPHNEQFF. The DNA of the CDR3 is TGTGCCAGCACCGTAGCGGGAGCCCCCCACAATGAGCAGTTCTTC.

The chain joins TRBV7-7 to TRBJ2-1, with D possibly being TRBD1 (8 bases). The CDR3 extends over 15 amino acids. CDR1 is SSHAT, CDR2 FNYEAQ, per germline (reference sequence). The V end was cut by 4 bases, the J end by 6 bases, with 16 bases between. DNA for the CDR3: TGTGCCAGCAGCTCAGACAGGGGAGGGAGCAATGAGCAGTTCTTC. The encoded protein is CASSSDRGGSNEQFF.

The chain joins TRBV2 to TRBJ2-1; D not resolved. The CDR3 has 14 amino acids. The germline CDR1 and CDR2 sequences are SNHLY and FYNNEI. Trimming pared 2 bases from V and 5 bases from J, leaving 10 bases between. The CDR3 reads CASSELSGNNEQFF. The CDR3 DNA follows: TGTGCCAGCAGTGAACTTAGTGGGAACAATGAGCAGTTCTTC.

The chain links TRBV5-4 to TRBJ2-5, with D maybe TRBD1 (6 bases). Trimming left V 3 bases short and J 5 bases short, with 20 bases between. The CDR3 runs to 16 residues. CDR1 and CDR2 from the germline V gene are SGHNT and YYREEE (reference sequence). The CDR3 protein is CASSSTWGQGRETQYF. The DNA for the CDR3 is TGTGCCAGCAGCTCCACCTGGGGGCAGGGTCGCGAGACCCAGTACTTC.

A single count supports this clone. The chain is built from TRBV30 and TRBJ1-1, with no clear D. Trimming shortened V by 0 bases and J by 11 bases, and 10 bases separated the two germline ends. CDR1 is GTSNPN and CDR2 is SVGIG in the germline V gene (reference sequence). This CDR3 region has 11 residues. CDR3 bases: TGTGCCTGGAGTGTGCATCAGTGGGCTTTCTTT. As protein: CAWSVHQWAFF.

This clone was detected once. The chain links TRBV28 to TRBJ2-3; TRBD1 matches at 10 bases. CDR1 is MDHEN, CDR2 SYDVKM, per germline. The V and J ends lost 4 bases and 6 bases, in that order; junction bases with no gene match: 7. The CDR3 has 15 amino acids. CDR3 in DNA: TGTGCCAGCAGTTCCGGGACAGGGGACAAGGATACGCAGTATTTT. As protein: CASSSGTGDKDTQYF.

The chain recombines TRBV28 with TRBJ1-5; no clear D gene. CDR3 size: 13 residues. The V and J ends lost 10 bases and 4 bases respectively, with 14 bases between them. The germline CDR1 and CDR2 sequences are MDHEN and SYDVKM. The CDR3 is CATTGGPNQPQHF. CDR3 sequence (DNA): TGTGCCACAACCGGTGGGCCTAATCAGCCCCAGCATTTT. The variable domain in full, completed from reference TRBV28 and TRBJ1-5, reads DVKVTQSSRYLVKRTGEKVFLECVQDMDHENMFWYRQDPGLGLRLIYFSYDVKMKEKGDIPEGYSVSREKKERFSLILESASTNQTSMYLCATTGGPNQPQHFGDGTRLSIL.